This T cell receptor beta chain comes out of a study of Graves' ophthalmopathy and Graves' hyperthyroidism. This clonotype was seen at least ten times. The V gene's germline CDR1 is KGHDR and CDR2 SFDVKD. The CDR3 contains 17 residues. The V gene end was trimmed by 4 bases and the J gene end by 2 bases; junction bases not matched to a gene: 4. The study amplified TCR beta CDR3 regions using RNA transcripts. HTBI-primed RT-PCR formed the first round, and a multiplex PCR formed the second. In TCRdb, the multiplex PCR reads were re-called with MiXCR into one record per CDR3 protein. The sample yields about 400,000 distinct CDR3 sequences, over 15% seen once.

The chain joins TRBV24-1 to TRBJ2-2, with 12 bases fitting TRBD2. This clonotype originated in a woman younger than 35 with stable Graves' hyperthyroidism. The sample was peripheral blood. CDR3 loop: CATSEPSGGVNTGELFF. The CDR3 DNA follows: TGTGCCACCAGTGAGCCTAGCGGGGGGGTAAACACCGGGGAGCTGTTTTTT.